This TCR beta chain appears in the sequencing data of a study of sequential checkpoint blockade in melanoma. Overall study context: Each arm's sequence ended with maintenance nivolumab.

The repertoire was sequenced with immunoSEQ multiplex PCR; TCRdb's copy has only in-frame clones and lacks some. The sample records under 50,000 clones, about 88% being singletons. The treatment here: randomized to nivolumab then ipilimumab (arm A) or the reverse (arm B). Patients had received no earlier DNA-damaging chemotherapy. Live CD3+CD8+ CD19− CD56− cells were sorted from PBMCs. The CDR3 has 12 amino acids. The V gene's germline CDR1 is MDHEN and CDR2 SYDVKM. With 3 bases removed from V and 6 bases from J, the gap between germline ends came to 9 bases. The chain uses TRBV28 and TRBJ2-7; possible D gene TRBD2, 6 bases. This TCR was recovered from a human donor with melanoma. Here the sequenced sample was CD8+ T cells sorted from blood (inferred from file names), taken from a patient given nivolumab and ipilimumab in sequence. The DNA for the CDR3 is TGTGCCAGCAGTTTCGGAGGGGTCGAGCAGTACTTC. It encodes CASSFGGVEQYF.